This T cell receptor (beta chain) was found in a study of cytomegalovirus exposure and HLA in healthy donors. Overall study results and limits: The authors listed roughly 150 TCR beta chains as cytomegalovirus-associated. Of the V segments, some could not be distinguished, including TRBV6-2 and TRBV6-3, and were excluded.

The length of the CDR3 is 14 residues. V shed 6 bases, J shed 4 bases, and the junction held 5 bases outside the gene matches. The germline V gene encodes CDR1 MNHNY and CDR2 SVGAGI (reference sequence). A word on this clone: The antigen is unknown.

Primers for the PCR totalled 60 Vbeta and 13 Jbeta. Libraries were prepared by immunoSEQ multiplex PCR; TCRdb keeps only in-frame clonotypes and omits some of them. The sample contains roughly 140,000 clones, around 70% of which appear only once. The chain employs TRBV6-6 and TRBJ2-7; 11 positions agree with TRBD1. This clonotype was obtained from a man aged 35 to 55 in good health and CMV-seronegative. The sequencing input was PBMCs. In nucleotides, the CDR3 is TGTGCCAGCAGCCGGGACAGGGGGTGGTACGAGCAGTACTTC. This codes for CASSRDRGWYEQYF.